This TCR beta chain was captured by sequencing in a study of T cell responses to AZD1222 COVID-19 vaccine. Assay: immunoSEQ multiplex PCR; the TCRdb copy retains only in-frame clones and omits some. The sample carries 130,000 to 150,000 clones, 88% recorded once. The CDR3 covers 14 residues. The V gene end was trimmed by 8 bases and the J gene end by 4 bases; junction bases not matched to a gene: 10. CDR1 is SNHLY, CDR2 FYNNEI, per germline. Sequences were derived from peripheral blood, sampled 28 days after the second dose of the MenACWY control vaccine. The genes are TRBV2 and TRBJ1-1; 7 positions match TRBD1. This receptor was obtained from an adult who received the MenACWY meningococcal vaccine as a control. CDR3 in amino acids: CASVSGPGGTEAFF. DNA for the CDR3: TGTGCCAGCGTGTCTGGCCCAGGGGGCACTGAAGCTTTCTTT. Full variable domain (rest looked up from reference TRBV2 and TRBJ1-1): EPEVTQTPSHQVTQMGQEVILRCVPISNHLYFYWYRQILGQKVEFLVSFYNNEISEKSEIFDDQFSVERPDGSNFTLKIRSTKLEDSAMYFCASVSGPGGTEAFFGQGTRLTVV.